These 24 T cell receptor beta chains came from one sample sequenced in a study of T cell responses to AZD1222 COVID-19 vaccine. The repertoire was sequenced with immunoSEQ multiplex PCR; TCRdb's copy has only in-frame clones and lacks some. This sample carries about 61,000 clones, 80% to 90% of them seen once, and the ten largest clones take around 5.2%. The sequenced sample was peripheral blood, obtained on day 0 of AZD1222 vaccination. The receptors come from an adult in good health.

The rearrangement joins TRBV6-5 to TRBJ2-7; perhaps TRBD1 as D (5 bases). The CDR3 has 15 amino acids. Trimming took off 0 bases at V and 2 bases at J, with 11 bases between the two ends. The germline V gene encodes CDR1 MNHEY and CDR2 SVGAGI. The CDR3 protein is CASSYSTTVAYEQYF. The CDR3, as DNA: TGTGCCAGCAGTTACTCTACGACAGTAGCCTACGAGCAGTACTTC.

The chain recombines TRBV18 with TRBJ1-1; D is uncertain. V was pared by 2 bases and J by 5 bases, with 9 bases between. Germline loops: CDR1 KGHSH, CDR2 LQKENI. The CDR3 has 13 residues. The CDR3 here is CASSPGEITEAFF. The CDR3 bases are TGTGCCAGCTCACCAGGGGAGATAACTGAAGCTTTCTTT.

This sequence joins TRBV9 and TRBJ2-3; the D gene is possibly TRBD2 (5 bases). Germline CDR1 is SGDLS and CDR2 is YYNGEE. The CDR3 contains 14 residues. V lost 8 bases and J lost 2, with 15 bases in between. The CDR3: CASNKGAATDTQYF. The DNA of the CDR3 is TGTGCCAGTAATAAGGGAGCGGCCACAGATACGCAGTATTTT.

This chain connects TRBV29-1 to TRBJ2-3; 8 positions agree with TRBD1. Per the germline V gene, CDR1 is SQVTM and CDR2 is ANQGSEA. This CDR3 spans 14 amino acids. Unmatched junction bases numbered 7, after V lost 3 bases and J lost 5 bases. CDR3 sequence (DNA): TGCAGCGTTGAGAGGACAGGGTTACGAGATACGCAGTATTTT. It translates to CSVERTGLRDTQYF.

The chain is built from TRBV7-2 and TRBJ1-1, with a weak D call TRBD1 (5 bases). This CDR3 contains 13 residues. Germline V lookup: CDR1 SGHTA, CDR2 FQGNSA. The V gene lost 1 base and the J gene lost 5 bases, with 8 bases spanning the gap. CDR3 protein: CASSLVRATEAFF. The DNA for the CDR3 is TGTGCCAGCAGCTTAGTCAGGGCGACTGAAGCTTTCTTT.

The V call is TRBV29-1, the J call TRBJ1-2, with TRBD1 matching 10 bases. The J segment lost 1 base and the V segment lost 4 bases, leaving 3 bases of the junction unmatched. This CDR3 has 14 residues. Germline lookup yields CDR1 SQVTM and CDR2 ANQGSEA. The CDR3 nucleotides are TGCAGCGTTGCCGGACAGGGGGATAACTATGGCTACACCTTC. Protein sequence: CSVAGQGDNYGYTF.

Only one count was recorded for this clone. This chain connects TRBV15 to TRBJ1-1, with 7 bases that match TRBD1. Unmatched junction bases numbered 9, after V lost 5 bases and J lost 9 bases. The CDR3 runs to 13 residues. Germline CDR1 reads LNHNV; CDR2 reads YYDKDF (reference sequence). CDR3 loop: CATSGDRQTQAFF. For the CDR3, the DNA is TGTGCCACCAGCGGGGACAGACAAACTCAAGCTTTCTTT.

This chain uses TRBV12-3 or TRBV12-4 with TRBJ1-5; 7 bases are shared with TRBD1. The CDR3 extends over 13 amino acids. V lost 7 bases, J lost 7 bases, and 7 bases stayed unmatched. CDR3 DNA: TGTGCCAGCACCGGACAGGCTTGGCAGCCCCAGCATTTT. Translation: CASTGQAWQPQHF.

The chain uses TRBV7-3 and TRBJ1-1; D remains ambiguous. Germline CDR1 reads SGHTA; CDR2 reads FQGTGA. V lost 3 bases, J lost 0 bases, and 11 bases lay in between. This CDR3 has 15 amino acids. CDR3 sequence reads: CASSLSPHMNTEAFF. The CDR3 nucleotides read TGTGCCAGCAGCTTGTCACCCCATATGAACACTGAAGCTTTCTTT. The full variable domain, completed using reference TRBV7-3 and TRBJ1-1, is GAGVSQTPSNKVTEKGKYVELRCDPISGHTALYWYRQSLGQGPEFLIYFQGTGAADDSGLPNDRFFAVRPEGSVSTLKIQRTERGDSAVYLCASSLSPHMNTEAFFGQGTRLTVV.

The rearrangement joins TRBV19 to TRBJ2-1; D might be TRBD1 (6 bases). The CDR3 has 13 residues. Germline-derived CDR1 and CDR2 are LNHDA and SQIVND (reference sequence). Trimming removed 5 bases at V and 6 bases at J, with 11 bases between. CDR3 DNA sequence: TGTGCCAGTAGTCTCAGGGACATCAATGAGCAGTTCTTC. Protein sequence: CASSLRDINEQFF.

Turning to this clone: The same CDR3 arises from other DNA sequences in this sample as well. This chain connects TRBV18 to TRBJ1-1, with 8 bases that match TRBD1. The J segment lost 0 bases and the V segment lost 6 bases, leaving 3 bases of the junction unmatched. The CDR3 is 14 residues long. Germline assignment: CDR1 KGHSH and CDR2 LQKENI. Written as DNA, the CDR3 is TGTGCCAGCTCGAGGGACAGGTTGAACACTGAAGCTTTCTTT. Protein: CASSRDRLNTEAFF.

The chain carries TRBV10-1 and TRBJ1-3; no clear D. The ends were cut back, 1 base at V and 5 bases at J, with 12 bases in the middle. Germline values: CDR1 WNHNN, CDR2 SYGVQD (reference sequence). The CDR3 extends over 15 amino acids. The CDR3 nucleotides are TGCGCCAGCAGTGAGTGGGATCTGGAAAGAAACACCATATATTTT. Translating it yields CASSEWDLERNTIYF.

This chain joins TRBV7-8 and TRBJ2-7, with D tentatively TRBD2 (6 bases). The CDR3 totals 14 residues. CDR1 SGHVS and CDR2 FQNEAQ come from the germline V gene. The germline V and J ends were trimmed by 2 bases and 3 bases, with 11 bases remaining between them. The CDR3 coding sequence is TGTGCCAGCAGCTTAACGGGGACTGTCTACGAGCAGTACTTC. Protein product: CASSLTGTVYEQYF.

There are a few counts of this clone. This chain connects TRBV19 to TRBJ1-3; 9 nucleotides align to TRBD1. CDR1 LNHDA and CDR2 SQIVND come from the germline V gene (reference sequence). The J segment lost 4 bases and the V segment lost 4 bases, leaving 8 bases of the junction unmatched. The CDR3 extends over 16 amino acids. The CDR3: CASSRGQGTGGNTIYF. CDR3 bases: TGTGCCAGTAGTAGAGGACAGGGGACCGGAGGAAACACCATATATTTT.

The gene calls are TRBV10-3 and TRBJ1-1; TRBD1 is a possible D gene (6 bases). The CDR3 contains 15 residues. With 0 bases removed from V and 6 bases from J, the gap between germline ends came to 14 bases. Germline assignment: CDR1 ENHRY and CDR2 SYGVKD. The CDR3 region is CAISESGTSGAEAFF. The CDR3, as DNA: TGTGCCATCAGTGAGTCTGGGACAAGTGGGGCTGAAGCTTTCTTT.

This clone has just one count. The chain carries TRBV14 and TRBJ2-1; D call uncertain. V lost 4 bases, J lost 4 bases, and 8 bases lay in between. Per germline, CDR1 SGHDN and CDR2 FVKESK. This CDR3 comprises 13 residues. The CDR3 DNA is TGTGCCAGCAGCCTTCAAACATACAATGAGCAGTTCTTC. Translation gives CASSLQTYNEQFF.

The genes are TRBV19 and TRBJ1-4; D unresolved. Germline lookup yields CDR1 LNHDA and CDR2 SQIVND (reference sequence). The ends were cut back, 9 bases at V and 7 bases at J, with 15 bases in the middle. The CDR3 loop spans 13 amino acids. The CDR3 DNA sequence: TGTGCCAGCCGGGCGGGGTTTAGTGAAAAACTGTTTTTT. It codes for CASRAGFSEKLFF.

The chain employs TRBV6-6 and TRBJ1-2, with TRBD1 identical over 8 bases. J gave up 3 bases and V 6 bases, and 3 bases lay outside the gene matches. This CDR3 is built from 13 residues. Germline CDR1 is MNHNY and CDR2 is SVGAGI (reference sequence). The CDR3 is CASRQGGDYGYTF. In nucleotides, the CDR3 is TGTGCCAGCAGACAGGGGGGAGACTATGGCTACACCTTC.

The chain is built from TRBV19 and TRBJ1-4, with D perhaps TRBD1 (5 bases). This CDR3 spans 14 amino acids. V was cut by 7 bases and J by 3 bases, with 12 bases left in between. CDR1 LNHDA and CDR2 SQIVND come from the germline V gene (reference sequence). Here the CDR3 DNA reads TGTGCCAGTAATGACGGGGGATCTAATGAAAAACTGTTTTTT. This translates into CASNDGGSNEKLFF.

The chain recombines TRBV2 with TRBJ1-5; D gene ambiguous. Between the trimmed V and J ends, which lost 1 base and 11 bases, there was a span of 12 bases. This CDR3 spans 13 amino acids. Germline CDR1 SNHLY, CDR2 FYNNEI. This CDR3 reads CASSEGWRQAQHF. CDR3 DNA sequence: TGTGCCAGCAGTGAAGGGTGGAGGCAGGCCCAGCATTTT.

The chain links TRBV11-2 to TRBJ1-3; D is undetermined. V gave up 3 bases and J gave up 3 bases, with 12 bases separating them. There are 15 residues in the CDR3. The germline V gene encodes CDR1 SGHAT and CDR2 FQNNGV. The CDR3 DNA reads TGTGCCAGCAGCTTGGTTTCAGGCTTTGGAAACACCATATATTTT. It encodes CASSLVSGFGNTIYF.

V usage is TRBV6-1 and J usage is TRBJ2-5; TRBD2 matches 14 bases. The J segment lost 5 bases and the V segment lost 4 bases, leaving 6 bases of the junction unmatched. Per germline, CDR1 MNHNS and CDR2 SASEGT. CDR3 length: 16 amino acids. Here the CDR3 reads CASSAGLAGGEETQYF. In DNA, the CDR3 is TGTGCCAGCAGTGCAGGACTAGCGGGGGGTGAGGAGACCCAGTACTTC.

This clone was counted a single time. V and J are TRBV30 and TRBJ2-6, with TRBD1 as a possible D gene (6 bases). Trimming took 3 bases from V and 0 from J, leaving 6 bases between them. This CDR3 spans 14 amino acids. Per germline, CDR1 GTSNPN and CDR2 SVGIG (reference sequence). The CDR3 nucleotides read TGTGCCTGGAGGGACAGCTCTGGGGCCAACGTCCTGACTTTC. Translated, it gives CAWRDSSGANVLTF.

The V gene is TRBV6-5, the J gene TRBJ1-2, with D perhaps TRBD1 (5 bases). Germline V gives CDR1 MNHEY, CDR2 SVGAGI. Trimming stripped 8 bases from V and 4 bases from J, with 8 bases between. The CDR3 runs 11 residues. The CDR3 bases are TGTGCCAGCCTAAGGGGCTATGGCTACACCTTC. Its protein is CASLRGYGYTF.